This record concerns one T cell receptor beta chain sequence. Its cognate antigen is unknown. Trimming removed 0 bases at V and 0 bases at J, with 9 bases between. Per germline, CDR1 MNHEY and CDR2 SVGAGI. The CDR3 length is 15 residues. The data stem from a study of T cell responses to AZD1222 COVID-19 vaccine. Notes on the study in general: Nearly half of spike-specific TCRs reportedly target variant regions that are unmutated in the B.1.351 and B.1.1.7 variants. Scientists sampled the repertoires only once the peak T cell response had passed. Across spike, vaccine-associated CD4 TCRs were found, dominant at 160-218 and 743-854. White British ancestry dominated among donors, who included more females, and clonal diversity was possibly underestimated.

Profiling relied on immunoSEQ multiplex PCR, and the TCRdb table lists in-frame clones only, not all of them. The data hold more than 120,000 clones, with about 90% observed a single time. This chain joins TRBV6-5 and TRBJ2-7, with D tentatively TRBD1 or TRBD2 (5 bases each). This sequence was found in an adult who received the AZD1222 COVID-19 vaccine. The specimen comprised peripheral blood, sampled 28 days after the second AZD1222 dose. The CDR3 DNA follows: TGTGCCAGCAGTTACTCGGGGGATAGCTCCTACGAGCAGTACTTC. This codes for CASSYSGDSSYEQYF.